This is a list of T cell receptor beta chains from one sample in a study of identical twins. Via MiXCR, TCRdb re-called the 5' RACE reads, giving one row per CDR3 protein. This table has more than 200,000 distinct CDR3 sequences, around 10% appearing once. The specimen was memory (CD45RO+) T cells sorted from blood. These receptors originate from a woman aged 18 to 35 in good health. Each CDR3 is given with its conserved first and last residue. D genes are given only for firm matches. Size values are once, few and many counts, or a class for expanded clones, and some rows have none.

CDR3 protein: CASSKGADTQYF
CDR3 DNA: TGTGCCAGCAGTAAGGGGGCAGATACGCAGTATTTT
V gene: TRBV7-2
clone size: few
J gene: TRBJ2-3
D gene: .

CDR3 protein: CASSFPGGNTEAFF
CDR3 DNA: TGTGCCAGCAGTTTCCCAGGGGGGAACACTGAAGCTTTCTTT
V gene: TRBV27
clone size: many
J gene: TRBJ1-1
D gene: TRBD1

CDR3 protein: CATSKHRGGSGELFF
CDR3 DNA: TGTGCCACCAGCAAGCACCGAGGGGGATCCGGGGAGCTGTTTTTT
V gene: TRBV15
clone size: .
J gene: TRBJ2-2
D gene: .

CDR3 protein: CATSDPGPIPTTDTQYF
CDR3 DNA: TGTGCCACCAGTGATCCGGGACCAATCCCAACCACAGATACGCAGTATTTT
V gene: TRBV24-1
clone size: many
J gene: TRBJ2-3
D gene: .

CDR3 protein: CASSLSYNYNEQFF
CDR3 DNA: TGTGCCAGTAGTTTATCCTATAACTACAATGAGCAGTTCTTC
V gene: TRBV19
clone size: many
J gene: TRBJ2-1
D gene: .

CDR3 protein: CASSLVGTGTQYF
CDR3 DNA: TGTGCCAGCAGCTTAGTAGGGACCGGGACCCAGTACTTC
V gene: TRBV7-2
clone size: .
J gene: TRBJ2-5
D gene: .

CDR3 protein: CASCSQGGISPLHF
CDR3 DNA: TGTGCCAGCTGTTCACAGGGGGGAATTTCACCCCTCCACTTT
V gene: TRBV12-3/TRBV12-4
clone size: many
J gene: TRBJ1-6
D gene: TRBD1

CDR3 protein: CASSLEGGLDKSYNEQFF
CDR3 DNA: TGTGCCAGCAGCTTAGAAGGTGGTCTGGACAAGTCCTACAATGAGCAGTTCTTC
V gene: TRBV7-6
clone size: .
J gene: TRBJ2-1
D gene: .

CDR3 protein: CASSYRASGNEQFF
CDR3 DNA: TGTGCCAGCAGTTACCGGGCTTCCGGCAATGAGCAGTTCTTC
V gene: TRBV6-5
clone size: many
J gene: TRBJ2-1
D gene: .

CDR3 protein: CASSLAQTRGGQFF
CDR3 DNA: TGTGCCAGCAGTTTGGCGCAGACCCGAGGAGGGCAGTTCTTC
V gene: TRBV27
clone size: many
J gene: TRBJ2-1
D gene: .

CDR3 protein: CASSLLAEISYEQYF
CDR3 DNA: TGCGCCAGCAGCTTGCTGGCGGAGATCTCCTACGAGCAGTACTTC
V gene: TRBV5-1
clone size: many
J gene: TRBJ2-7
D gene: .

CDR3 protein: CASSLYSHQPQHF
CDR3 DNA: TGTGCCAGCAGCTTATATTCTCATCAGCCCCAGCATTTT
V gene: TRBV7-2
clone size: few
J gene: TRBJ1-5
D gene: .

CDR3 protein: CASSDLVGSGEQFF
CDR3 DNA: TGTGCCAGCAGTGACCTAGTAGGTTCCGGTGAGCAGTTCTTC
V gene: TRBV2
clone size: many
J gene: TRBJ2-1
D gene: .

CDR3 protein: CASSSAGGRWLNEQFF
CDR3 DNA: TGTGCCAGCAGTTCAGCGGGGGGGCGATGGTTGAATGAGCAGTTCTTC
V gene: TRBV6-5
clone size: many
J gene: TRBJ2-1
D gene: TRBD2

CDR3 protein: CSARNDPNQPQHF
CDR3 DNA: TGCAGTGCTAGAAACGATCCCAATCAGCCCCAGCATTTT
V gene: TRBV20-1
clone size: many
J gene: TRBJ1-5
D gene: .

CDR3 protein: CASSYSGQGGAYEQYF
CDR3 DNA: TGTGCCAGCAGTTACTCGGGGCAGGGGGGAGCCTACGAGCAGTACTTC
V gene: TRBV6-5
clone size: once
J gene: TRBJ2-7
D gene: .

CDR3 protein: CASSTGTGVEGYTF
CDR3 DNA: TGCGCCAGCAGCACCGGGACAGGGGTAGAGGGCTACACCTTC
V gene: TRBV5-1
clone size: few
J gene: TRBJ1-2
D gene: TRBD1

CDR3 protein: CASFPSGRMVEQFF
CDR3 DNA: TGTGCCAGTTTCCCTAGCGGGAGAATGGTTGAGCAGTTCTTC
V gene: TRBV6-2/TRBV6-3
clone size: .
J gene: TRBJ2-1
D gene: TRBD2

CDR3 protein: CASSVRGAGSSGTDTQYF
CDR3 DNA: TGTGCCAGCAGTGTTCGAGGGGCCGGATCTAGCGGCACAGATACGCAGTATTTT
V gene: TRBV6-1
clone size: .
J gene: TRBJ2-3
D gene: .

CDR3 protein: CASSSKGMGSHDQPQHF
CDR3 DNA: TGTGCCAGCAGCTCGAAGGGTATGGGAAGTCATGATCAGCCCCAGCATTTT
V gene: TRBV5-6
clone size: many
J gene: TRBJ1-5
D gene: .

CDR3 protein: CASSPTPEVNEQYF
CDR3 DNA: TGTGCCAGCAGCCCAACCCCGGAAGTCAACGAGCAGTACTTC
V gene: TRBV11-2
clone size: once
J gene: TRBJ2-7
D gene: .

CDR3 protein: CNFRGGQGDTGELFF
CDR3 DNA: TGCAACTTCAGGGGGGGACAGGGGGACACCGGGGAGCTGTTTTTT
V gene: TRBV29-1
clone size: .
J gene: TRBJ2-2
D gene: TRBD1

CDR3 protein: CASSPGPGLGINYGYTF
CDR3 DNA: TGTGCCAGCAGCCCGGGACCGGGACTGGGGATTAACTATGGCTACACCTTC
V gene: TRBV9
clone size: few
J gene: TRBJ1-2
D gene: .

CDR3 protein: CASIQDGTSYGYTF
CDR3 DNA: TGTGCCAGCATTCAGGACGGGACATCCTATGGCTACACCTTC
V gene: TRBV6-2/TRBV6-3
clone size: many
J gene: TRBJ1-2
D gene: .

CDR3 protein: CAISDWDSPLHF
CDR3 DNA: TGTGCCATCAGTGATTGGGATTCACCCCTCCACTTT
V gene: TRBV10-3
clone size: .
J gene: TRBJ1-6
D gene: .

CDR3 protein: CASKVMASGTYEQYF
CDR3 DNA: TGTGCCAGCAAAGTCATGGCTAGCGGAACCTACGAGCAGTACTTC
V gene: TRBV27
clone size: .
J gene: TRBJ2-7
D gene: TRBD2

CDR3 protein: CSAMAPPGLNLKETQYF
CDR3 DNA: TGCAGTGCTATGGCGCCGCCGGGGCTTAACCTAAAAGAGACCCAGTACTTC
V gene: TRBV20-1
clone size: few
J gene: TRBJ2-5
D gene: .

CDR3 protein: CASGAGQTLTNTEAFF
CDR3 DNA: TGTGCTAGTGGAGCTGGACAGACCCTAACCAACACTGAAGCTTTCTTT
V gene: TRBV3-1
clone size: few
J gene: TRBJ1-1
D gene: .

CDR3 protein: CASSYVGYEAFF
CDR3 DNA: TGTGCCAGCAGTTACGTGGGTTATGAAGCTTTCTTT
V gene: TRBV6-6
clone size: few
J gene: TRBJ1-1
D gene: .

CDR3 protein: CASSEVDRVAYEQYF
CDR3 DNA: TGTGCCAGCAGTGAAGTAGACAGGGTTGCCTACGAGCAGTACTTC
V gene: TRBV6-1
clone size: few
J gene: TRBJ2-7
D gene: TRBD1

CDR3 protein: CSASNPVDMGMGGYTF
CDR3 DNA: TGCAGTGCTAGTAACCCGGTGGACATGGGGATGGGTGGCTACACCTTC
V gene: TRBV20-1
clone size: few
J gene: TRBJ1-2
D gene: .

CDR3 protein: CASSLTSGPPQETQYF
CDR3 DNA: TGTGCCAGCAGCCTCACTAGCGGGCCCCCCCAAGAGACCCAGTACTTC
V gene: TRBV7-9
clone size: .
J gene: TRBJ2-5
D gene: TRBD2

CDR3 protein: CASSPGTSWAKNIQYF
CDR3 DNA: TGTGCCAGCTCACCAGGGACTAGCTGGGCCAAAAACATTCAGTACTTC
V gene: TRBV18
clone size: .
J gene: TRBJ2-4
D gene: TRBD2

CDR3 protein: CASSLSVKDTQYF
CDR3 DNA: TGTGCCAGCAGCTTATCTGTGAAAGATACGCAGTATTTT
V gene: TRBV7-3
clone size: .
J gene: TRBJ2-3
D gene: .

CDR3 protein: CASSWDRLQFF
CDR3 DNA: TGCGCCAGCAGCTGGGACAGGCTACAGTTCTTC
V gene: TRBV5-1
clone size: few
J gene: TRBJ2-1
D gene: TRBD1

CDR3 protein: CAISESISSDTQYF
CDR3 DNA: TGTGCCATCAGTGAGTCGATATCGTCAGATACGCAGTATTTT
V gene: TRBV10-3
clone size: once
J gene: TRBJ2-3
D gene: .